One sample yielded the 15 T cell receptor beta chains listed below, sequenced in a study of CD8+ T cells in alopecia areata. As the sequencing template, cDNA was produced by extracting RNA and reverse transcribing it. Sequencing used immunoSEQ multiplex PCR; TCRdb keeps in-frame clones, though not all of them. The sample consists of approximately 210,000 clones, roughly 64% of them appearing once. Indicated treatment: oral pan-JAK inhibitor, 5-10 mg twice daily. The specimen comprised CD4+ T cells sorted from blood, sampled at week 4, from a patient treated with tofacitinib. The receptors come from a human donor with alopecia areata.

The chain is built from TRBV7-9 and TRBJ2-6; maybe TRBD2 (5 bases). CDR3 length: 13 residues. The germline V gene encodes CDR1 SEHNR and CDR2 FQNEAQ (reference sequence). The CDR3 loop is CAPGRAGANVLTF. The CDR3 nucleotides read TGTGCACCCGGGCGGGCTGGGGCCAACGTCCTGACTTTC.

V and J are TRBV7-2 and TRBJ2-3; 7 nucleotides match TRBD2. Per the germline V gene, CDR1 is SGHTA and CDR2 is FQGNSA. The CDR3 is 16 amino acids. V lost 5 bases to trimming and J lost 0 bases; unmatched junction nucleotides: 8. CDR3 protein: CASSTTGGWSTDTQYF. CDR3 coding DNA: TGTGCCAGCAGCACCACGGGGGGATGGAGCACAGATACGCAGTATTTT.

This clone was seen a handful of times. The genes are TRBV30 and TRBJ1-2; D gene unclear. V lost 3 bases and J lost 4, with 9 bases in between. Germline V CDR1 and CDR2: GTSNPN, SVGIG (reference sequence). This CDR3 has 12 residues. The CDR3 is CAWSYLIYGYTF. In DNA form, the CDR3 reads TGTGCCTGGAGCTACCTCATCTATGGCTACACCTTC.

This chain joins TRBV30 and TRBJ1-1, with 7 nucleotides matching TRBD1. V lost 2 bases and J lost 1; bases outside the gene matches: 7. Germline CDR1 reads GTSNPN; CDR2 reads SVGIG (reference sequence). The CDR3 runs to 15 residues. CDR3 coding DNA: TGTGCCTGGAGTCCAGTAGGGGGCTGGAACACTGAAGCTTTCTTT. Its translation is CAWSPVGGWNTEAFF.

The rearrangement links TRBV10-2 to TRBJ2-2; 13 nucleotides line up with TRBD2. The CDR3 spans 17 residues. Germline assignment: CDR1 WSHSY and CDR2 SAAADI. V lost 8 bases and J lost 2; bases outside the gene matches: 8. In DNA, the CDR3 is TGCGCCAGCCACAAGACTAGCGGGGGGACCAACACCGGGGAGCTGTTTTTT. Amino acids: CASHKTSGGTNTGELFF.

The chain combines TRBV4-2 with TRBJ2-3; TRBD2 matches 13 bases. CDR1 is LGHNA, CDR2 YNFKEQ, per germline. Trimming at V came to 0 bases and at J to 8 bases, leaving 5 bases not matched to a gene. The CDR3 consists of 16 residues. This CDR3 is CASSQDLLAGGRTQYF. DNA of the CDR3: TGTGCCAGCAGCCAAGATCTACTAGCGGGGGGGCGTACGCAGTATTTT.

In this sample, this clone turned up a few times. The chain couples TRBV4-1 to TRBJ1-4, with a tentative D call TRBD1 (6 bases). The CDR3 loop spans 15 amino acids. Germline-derived CDR1 and CDR2 are MGHRA and YSYEKL. V shed 1 base and J shed 8 bases, with 14 bases lying between them. The CDR3 DNA follows: TGCGCCAGCAGCCAAGGGGGGCGGCCGCAAGAAAAACTGTTTTTT. Translation gives CASSQGGRPQEKLFF.

The chain uses TRBV29-1 and TRBJ1-1, with 9 bases fitting TRBD1. CDR3 length equals 13 residues. Germline V CDR1 and CDR2: SQVTM, ANQGSEA. The J segment lost 1 base and the V segment lost 5 bases, leaving 2 bases of the junction unmatched. The CDR3 sequence is CSVHRGQNTEAFF. The CDR3 region has the DNA TGCAGCGTTCACAGGGGGCAGAACACTGAAGCTTTCTTT.

This clone appeared once. The chain has TRBV4-1 and TRBJ2-1, with no clear D. The germline V and J ends were trimmed by 1 base and 3 bases, with 13 bases remaining between them. Germline V lookup: CDR1 MGHRA, CDR2 YSYEKL. The CDR3 sequence is 16 residues long. CDR3 nucleotides: TGCGCCAGCAGCCAAGCTCCGATGATGGGCTACAATGAGCAGTTCTTC. It codes for CASSQAPMMGYNEQFF.

The chain employs TRBV7-6 and TRBJ1-4; 7 bases fit TRBD1. The CDR3 extends over 16 amino acids. The germline V gene encodes CDR1 SGHVS and CDR2 FNYEAQ. The V and J ends lost 1 base and 7 bases, in that order; junction bases with no gene match: 9. CDR3 amino acids: CASSLGGGDSGEKLFF. The CDR3 coding sequence is TGTGCCAGCAGCTTAGGTGGGGGGGACAGCGGTGAAAAACTGTTTTTT. The full variable domain, its missing parts supplied by reference TRBV7-6 and TRBJ1-4, is GAGVSQSPRYKVTKRGQDVALRCDPISGHVSLYWYRQALGQGPEFLTYFNYEAQQDKSGLPNDRFSAERPEGSISTLTIQRTEQRDSAMYRCASSLGGGDSGEKLFFGSGTQLSVL.

The chain combines TRBV5-6 with TRBJ2-1; no firm D call. V was pared by 0 bases and J by 2 bases, with 9 bases between. Germline V lookup: CDR1 SGHDT, CDR2 YYEEEE. CDR3 length: 15 amino acids. The CDR3 is CASSLEFQAYNEQFF. CDR3 in DNA: TGTGCCAGCAGCTTGGAGTTCCAGGCCTACAATGAGCAGTTCTTC.

In its sample, this clone was seen a few times. CDR3 coding DNA: TGCAGTACAGGGGGCAACACTGAAGCTTTCTTT. This codes for CSTGGNTEAFF. The chain is built from TRBV20-1 and TRBJ1-1; 9 bases are shared with TRBD1. CDR1 is DFQATT, CDR2 SNEGSKA, per germline (reference sequence). The CDR3 contains 11 residues. Losses at the gene ends were 8 bases for V and 2 bases for J; bases not matched to a gene: 0.

This clone has just a few counts. The chain is built from TRBV27 and TRBJ2-5; 7 bases are a match to TRBD1. Germline trimming cut 1 base from V and 4 bases from J; bases unmatched to any gene: 3. The CDR3 consists of 14 residues. The germline CDR1 and CDR2 sequences are MNHEY and SMNVEV (reference sequence). The CDR3: CASSLLTGRETQYF. The CDR3 coding sequence is TGTGCCAGCAGTTTATTGACAGGGCGAGAGACCCAGTACTTC.

This rearrangement joins TRBV5-4 to TRBJ1-5, with D perhaps TRBD1 (6 bases). The CDR3 has 17 residues. Germline-derived CDR1 and CDR2 are SGHNT and YYREEE (reference sequence). Trimming took 4 bases from V and 3 from J, leaving 20 bases between them. CDR3 sequence (DNA): TGTGCCAGCAGCCTCGCCAAAAGGGGGGGAGACAATCAGCCCCAGCATTTT. As protein: CASSLAKRGGDNQPQHF.

This rearrangement joins TRBV29-1 to TRBJ1-1; possibly TRBD1 for D (5 bases). CDR3 length: 12 amino acids. The V end was cut by 7 bases, the J end by 2 bases, with 11 bases between. Germline CDR1 reads SQVTM; CDR2 reads ANQGSEA. In nucleotides, the CDR3 is TGCAGCGGGCAGGGCCCAAACACTGAAGCTTTCTTT. It translates to CSGQGPNTEAFF.